These T cell receptor beta chains were read from a single sample in a study of blood T cell repertoires in COVID-19. TCRdb's table, derived via immunoSEQ multiplex PCR, lists solely in-frame clones and lacks some. The sample records tens of thousands of clones, roughly 92% being singletons. Sequencing used peripheral blood. The receptors were sampled from a man aged 45-60 years with active COVID-19. The CDR3 runs from the conserved cysteine through the conserved F or W. A D gene is named only where the DNA matches it firmly. Size is omitted from some rows. Given values are once, few, many or a class for expanded clones.

TRBD1 TRBJ1-1 TRBV6-5 - TGTGCCAGCAGTCTAAGACAGGGTAAAGCTTTCTTT CASSLRQGKAFF
TRBD1 TRBJ1-1 TRBV27 - TGTGCCAGCAGGCCGCGACAGGGCACTGAAGCTTTCTTT CASRPRQGTEAFF
TRBD1 TRBJ1-1 TRBV12-3/TRBV12-4 - TGTGCCAGCAGTCCGGTTGCGACAGGGGGAGCTTTCTTT CASSPVATGGAFF
- TRBJ1-3 TRBV18 - TGTGCCAGCTCACCTCTGGCCATCTCTGGAAACACCATATATTTT CASSPLAISGNTIYF
- TRBJ2-7 TRBV9 - TGTGCCAGCAGCGTAGCTTCAAGCCCCTACGAGCAGTACTTC CASSVASSPYEQYF
TRBD1 TRBJ2-7 TRBV5-5 once TGTGCCAGCAGCGCGACAGGGGGCGGATTGTACGAGCAGTACTTC CASSATGGGLYEQYF
- TRBJ2-5 TRBV7-9 once TGTGCCAGCAGCTCCACTCTGCAAGAGACCCAGTACTTC CASSSTLQETQYF
TRBD1 TRBJ1-5 TRBV6-4 few TGTGCCAGCACCCCTTCACTTTATACAGGGGGCCTCTTTAGCAATCAGCCCCAGCATTTT CASTPSLYTGGLFSNQPQHF
TRBD1 TRBJ2-7 TRBV2 - TGTGCCAGCTGTAGGGACAGGGGCGTCGGGCAGTACTTC CASCRDRGVGQYF
- TRBJ1-1 TRBV3-1/TRBV3-2 - TGTGCCAGCAGCCAGCATGGGGGAGGGGACACTGAAGCTTTCTTT CASSQHGGGDTEAFF
- TRBJ2-7 TRBV6-5 - TGTGCCAGCAGTCAGACCGCGGGCCCCGTCTACGAGCAGTACTTC CASSQTAGPVYEQYF
- TRBJ1-4 TRBV19 - TGTGCCAGTAGTTCTCGTGCAACTAATGAAAAACTGTTTTTT CASSSRATNEKLFF
TRBD1 TRBJ1-6 TRBV7-9 - TGTGCCAGCAGCAGGACAGGGGGCGATTCACCCCTCCACTTT CASSRTGGDSPLHF
- TRBJ1-1 TRBV11-1 - TGTGCCAGCAGCTTACAACAGTGGAACACTGAAGCTTTCTTT CASSLQQWNTEAFF
- TRBJ2-7 TRBV7-3 once TGTGCCAGCAGCTTAGGGCTGTCGAGCTCCTACGAGCAGTACTTC CASSLGLSSSYEQYF
TRBD1 TRBJ2-7 TRBV6-5 - TGTGCCAGCAGTTCCAGGGGGCTGGAGTACGAGCAGTACTTC CASSSRGLEYEQYF
- TRBJ2-1 TRBV11-3 - TGTGCCAGCAGCTTCCGGTCGCGTGAGGGTAATGAGCAGTTCTTC CASSFRSREGNEQFF
TRBD2 TRBJ2-2 TRBV4-1 - TGCGCCAGCAGCCAAGGGACTAGCGGGAACACCGGGGAGCTGTTTTTT CASSQGTSGNTGELFF
- TRBJ2-5 TRBV7-2 - TGTGCCAGCAGCTTAGAACGAGGTCGCAGTCAAGAGACCCAGTACTTC CASSLERGRSQETQYF
- TRBJ2-3 TRBV7-9 - TGTGCCAGCAGCTTACGGGGGAGTGGAGATACGCAGTATTTT CASSLRGSGDTQYF
TRBD2 TRBJ2-3 TRBV4-2 - TGTGCCAGCAGCCAAGACCTCCTAGCGGGGGCGCCTAGCACAGATACGCAGTATTTT CASSQDLLAGAPSTDTQYF
TRBD1 TRBJ2-4 TRBV20-1 - TGCAGTGGGGACAGAGAAAACATTCAGTACTTC CSGDRENIQYF
TRBD2 TRBJ2-1 TRBV5-1 - TGCGCCAGCAGCTCTCAGGGGAGATTAGCGGGAGTAGGGGATGAGCAGTTCTTC CASSSQGRLAGVGDEQFF
TRBD1 TRBJ1-2 TRBV2 - TGTGCCAGCAGCGCCACGACAGGGACGATCAGTGGCTACACCTTC CASSATTGTISGYTF
TRBD1 TRBJ1-1 TRBV6-6 - TGTGCCAGCAGTCAACAGGGGATTAGCACTGAAGCTTTCTTT CASSQQGISTEAFF
- TRBJ1-6 TRBV28 - TGTGCCAGCAGTTTGTTCCCCCGGACTGCCGACTATAATTCACCCCTCCACTTT CASSLFPRTADYNSPLHF
TRBD1 TRBJ1-3 TRBV3-1/TRBV3-2 - TGTGCCAGCAGCCCCTCTGGACAGGGCTCTGGAAACACCATATATTTT CASSPSGQGSGNTIYF
- TRBJ2-1 TRBV3-1/TRBV3-2 - TGTGCCAGCAGCCTTCTGAGGGATGAGCAGTTCTTC CASSLLRDEQFF
TRBD1 TRBJ1-1 TRBV2 - TGTGCCAGCATTCGACGGACAGGGACTGAAGCTTTCTTT CASIRRTGTEAFF
- TRBJ2-5 TRBV6-6 - TGTGCCAGCAGTAACCCAGGGGCGCCGGGACAAGAGACCCAGTACTTC CASSNPGAPGQETQYF
TRBD1 TRBJ2-6 TRBV25-1 - TGTGCCAGCAGTGTGGGACAGGGAGGGGATGGGGCCAACGTCCTGACTTTC CASSVGQGGDGANVLTF
- TRBJ2-3 TRBV7-2 - TGTGCCAGCAGCCTCCCGAATAGAGGAGATACGCAGTATTTT CASSLPNRGDTQYF
- TRBJ1-5 TRBV4-1 - TGCGCCAGCAGCCCCCAGGCAATGAGTAACCAGCCCCAGCATTTT CASSPQAMSNQPQHF
TRBD2 TRBJ2-5 TRBV10-3 - TGTGCCATCAGTGAGGAAGCGGGAGGGCCTCAAGAGACCCAGTACTTC CAISEEAGGPQETQYF
TRBD2 TRBJ2-1 TRBV24-1 - TGTGCCACAGGGCTAGCGGGAGGGCCGGGTTCCTACAATGAGCAGTTCTTC CATGLAGGPGSYNEQFF
TRBD1 TRBJ1-1 TRBV6-4 - TGTGCCAGCAATCGGGACAGGAACACTGAAGCTTTCTTT CASNRDRNTEAFF
- TRBJ2-3 TRBV7-9 - TGTGCCAGCAGCTTATCTGGGCAGACGGGGGCAGATACGCAGTATTTT CASSLSGQTGADTQYF
TRBD2 TRBJ2-2 TRBV2 - TGTGCCAGCAGGGACCTAGCGGGAGGCAGGACCGGGGAGCTGTTTTTT CASRDLAGGRTGELFF
TRBD1 TRBJ2-2 TRBV6-5 - TGTGCCAGCGACAGGGGGCGCGGCGGGGAGCTGTTTTTT CASDRGRGGELFF
- TRBJ1-2 TRBV2 - TGTGCCAGCACCGACCAAGGGGTTGGCTACACCTTC CASTDQGVGYTF
TRBD1 TRBJ2-1 TRBV5-6 once TGTGCCAGCAGCTTGGGTGACAGGGGTCTCTATGAGCAGTTCTTC CASSLGDRGLYEQFF
- TRBJ1-5 TRBV19 few TGTGCCAGTGGGGGGGGATTAGGCAATCAGCCCCAGCATTTT CASGGGLGNQPQHF
TRBD2 TRBJ2-1 TRBV9 - TGTGCCAGCAGCGTAGGTGGGAGCGGGGGGCCCTTGGGGAAGCAGTTCTTC CASSVGGSGGPLGKQFF
- TRBJ1-1 TRBV28 - TGTGCCAGCAGTCCCACCCCAACAGGGCTCAACACTGAAGCTTTCTTT CASSPTPTGLNTEAFF
- TRBJ1-2 TRBV6-5 - TGTGCCAGCAGTTACTCGCTCAGGGTTAGCTATGGCTACACCTTC CASSYSLRVSYGYTF
TRBD2 TRBJ2-3 TRBV5-1 - TGCGCCACCGCAACAGCGGGAGAGAACACAGATACGCAGTATTTT CATATAGENTDTQYF
- TRBJ2-6 TRBV2 - TGTGCCAGCAGTGGGCGAGGGTCTGGGGCCAACGTCCTGACTTTC CASSGRGSGANVLTF
TRBD1 TRBJ1-6 TRBV3-1/TRBV3-2 - TGTGCCAGCAGCCAAACAGGGGCGGATTCACCCCTCCACTTT CASSQTGADSPLHF
TRBD2 TRBJ2-1 TRBV20-1 - TGCAGTGCTAGTCAGCGGGGGGGGAGGCGTGAGCAGTTCTTC CSASQRGGRREQFF
- TRBJ2-1 TRBV6-4 - TGTGCCAGCAGTGAACAGGGCGGAGTTACCTACAATGAGCAGTTCTTC CASSEQGGVTYNEQFF
TRBD2 TRBJ2-2 TRBV7-9 - TGTGCCAGCAGCGCCCCGGGGCGGGGGGCCGGGGAGCTGTTTTTT CASSAPGRGAGELFF
TRBD2 TRBJ2-3 TRBV7-2 - TGTGCCAGCAGCTTAGAGATGCGGGGGGGGACAGATACGCAGTATTTT CASSLEMRGGTDTQYF
TRBD1 TRBJ2-7 TRBV7-9 once TGTGCCAGCAGCTTTTCAGGGGGCGAGCAGTACTTC CASSFSGGEQYF
- TRBJ1-4 TRBV6-6 - TGTGCCAGCAGTTACTCCGGGGGGAATGAAAAACTGTTTTTT CASSYSGGNEKLFF